This T cell receptor (beta chain) comes out of a study of blood T cells in healthy people across ages. J gave up 3 bases and V 10 bases, and 9 bases lay outside the gene matches. The CDR3 is 15 amino acids. The germline gives CDR1 MNHEY, CDR2 SVGAGI. Broader study findings: Diversity figures based on one million T cells were deemed too low.

Primed by a sample-barcoded 5' primer and a J-beta primer mix, a second PCR proceeded for about 6 to 12 cycles. Each TCR beta cDNA got a 12-nucleotide random molecular identifier. TCRdb analysed the 5' RACE reads with MiXCR anew, one entry per CDR3 protein. The sample holds approximately 1,100,000 distinct CDR3 sequences, 45% seen once. The total RNA that was extracted per sample amounted to at least 6 micrograms. Regarding this clonotype: Antigen unknown.

What was sequenced was blood. V and J are TRBV6-5 and TRBJ2-3; TRBD2 aligns across 11 bases. The sequence was collected from a woman in her sixties or seventies in good health. In DNA form, the CDR3 reads TGTGCCATCGGCCCACTAGCGGGAGCGACAGATACGCAGTATTTT. Translated: CAIGPLAGATDTQYF.